This T cell receptor beta chain was recovered during a study of response to subunit inactivated influenza vaccine. Each CDR3 protein gets one entry after TCRdb re-called the RT-PCR reads with MiXCR. The data hold roughly 700,000 distinct CDR3 sequences, with about 15% observed a single time. General observations from the study: After each seasonal influenza vaccination, few new T cells are recruited, the authors suggested.

This CDR3 region has 13 residues. Germline V lookup: CDR1 SNHLY, CDR2 FYNNEI. With 8 bases clipped from V and 5 bases from J, the junction kept 5 bases outside the gene matches. Points on this clonotype: Antigen unknown.

The V call is TRBV2, the J call TRBJ2-3; 9 nucleotides agree with TRBD2. The origin of this receptor is a man in his fifties or sixties who received an inactivated influenza vaccine. The sequencing here drew on PBMCs from blood, taken 14 days before vaccination. The CDR3 here is CASRAGGGDTQYF. DNA of the CDR3: TGTGCCAGCCGAGCGGGAGGTGGAGATACGCAGTATTTT.